There are a few counts of the clone carrying this T cell receptor (beta chain). Its antigen is not identified. Alongside a J-beta primer mix, a sample-barcoded 5' primer served in a second PCR lasting about 7 to 12 cycles. TCRdb fed the 5' RACE reads into MiXCR, producing one record per CDR3 protein. Altogether roughly 930,000 distinct CDR3 sequences are present, about 48% being singletons, with the ten largest covering around 15%. Donors were healthy Caucasian individuals from Russia aged about 6 to 100. At least 6.5 million PBMCs were isolated per sample. This entry belongs to a study of blood T cells in healthy people across ages. Whole-study context: About one barcoded beta molecule was captured per two T cells (by template switching).

Study-wide findings and caveats: Naive CD4+ cells and diversity were both higher in long-lived donors than in aged donors.

This CDR3 has 17 residues. The receptor's source is a man aged 25 to 40 in good health. The sample taken for sequencing was blood. V gene TRBV21-1 combines with J gene TRBJ2-6. TRBV21-1 is tagged as a pseudogene. The CDR3 region has the DNA TGTGCCAGCAGCACGACAAAGGTCCACTCTGGGGCCAACGTCCTGACTTTC. It yields the protein CASSTTKVHSGANVLTF.